The clone carrying this T cell receptor (beta chain) was counted once. Its specificity is unknown. Clones were sequenced by immunoSEQ multiplex PCR, and TCRdb holds only the in-frame ones, with some missing. Among some 13,000 clones, more than 75% were seen once, and the ten largest hold around 5.3%. These data belong to a study of chemoradiotherapy in HPV16-positive cancers. Overall study: Candidate HPV-specific T-cell clones and common TCR motifs came from functional assays in a couple of HPV16-positive patients.

Study findings and constraints: For HPV16-positive patients, expanding HPV-responsive T cells associated with longer recurrence-free survival.

This TCR came from a human donor with HPV-associated anogenital cancer. The sample in question was blood, obtained from a patient who underwent chemoradiotherapy.

As DNA, the CDR3 is TGTGCCAGCAGCGTAGTAGGTGCCGCTGAAGCTTTCTTT. This gives the protein CASSVVGAAEAFF. V gene TRBV9 combines with J gene TRBJ1-1; D call uncertain. V was pared by 0 bases and J by 6 bases, with 9 bases between. The germline CDR1 and CDR2 sequences are SGDLS and YYNGEE. This CDR3 is built from 13 residues.